What follows describes a single T cell receptor (beta chain). This clone was counted a few times. Its antigen is currently not known. The record has no base qualities; no much larger clone is one base away. Each donor gave one peripheral blood draw, approximately 0.11 L on average, collected into heparinised tubes. Using a panel that included CD45RO, CCR7, CD25, CD127, CD95 and CD27, naive, central memory, regulatory and stem cell-like memory CD4+ T cells were sorted on a BD FACSAria II. Every sorted population had a purity above 95%. Right away, PBMCs were isolated by Lymphoprep density gradient centrifugation and were stained directly, with no culture step. Samples were stained and sorted in pairs, with one healthy donor and one patient per experiment, so that batch effects were minimized. This sample is drawn from a study of beta chain features in type 1 diabetes (dated by TCRdb to 2016 to 2019). The study in broad terms: Patients and healthy donors did not differ in mean age, gender distribution, total cell number or subset yield. Whereas all 28 donors provided naive and central memory subsets, regulatory and stem cell-like memory subsets were isolated from just 8 patients and about 8 healthy donors. A total of 90 million to 130 million sorted cells were examined across all samples, and a strong correlation was observed between cell number per subset and RNA yield. The study compared the TCRB repertoires of sorted circulating CD4+ T cell subsets in recently diagnosed type 1 diabetes patients with those in matched healthy donors.

Paper-wide results and their limitations: HLA sub-analyses involved small numbers of individuals, so any influence of HLA type on TCRB rearrangement remained unresolved. Type 1 diabetes patients showed a moderate but significant shortening of TCRB CDR3 length in all four CD4+ subsets. Shorter templates might have been favored by PCR, but patient and control samples were amplified and corrected together, so both groups would have been affected equally by any skew. Because cDNA rather than genomic DNA was sequenced, highly expressing activated cells could have been over-represented, although no difference in activation and CD3 levels was found between groups. At VDJ recombination sites, type 1 diabetes patients had fewer insertions and more deleted nucleotides, which implies abnormalities in thymic rearrangement. Naive, central memory and regulatory TCRB repertoires appeared more similar among patients than among healthy donors.

Sequences SGHDT (CDR1) and YYEEEE (CDR2) are obtained from the germline V gene. Spanning cysteine to phenylalanine, the CDR3 consists of 16 amino acids. Only the CDR3 region is kept as DNA, spanning 48 bases read in frame from base 1. V trim: 5 bases; J trim: 1 base; unmatched bases: 11. All of the isolated RNA was reverse transcribed with the High Capacity cDNA Reverse Transcription Kit, so expressed TCRB transcripts were sequenced. Deep immunoSEQ sequencing was performed on naive, central memory and regulatory T cell samples, with an average of roughly 3.6 million total reads per sample. After sorted cells were lysed in RLT buffer, RNA was extracted with DNase-treated RNeasy Micro or Mini kits, with the choice depending on cell number. Each cell subset was processed separately to prevent cross-contamination, with patient and healthy donor samples processed together. The immunoSEQ multiplex PCR was used to amplify TCRB sequences from cDNA, yielding 87-bp fragments that span the CDR3 region. Sequencing of the amplicons was done on the Illumina HiSeq platform. In the original analysis: Synthetic template baselines were used to correct PCR bias computationally, reads within Hamming distance 2 were collapsed, and singletons that could not be merged were discarded. Reads were aligned against IMGT so that V, D and J genes, CDR3 length and insertions or deletions at six rearrangement sites could be assigned. Within each subset, clonotype counts were normalized to the number of sorted cells before true diversity and Gini coefficients were calculated with the tcR R package. The overlap coefficient, calculated on TCRB nucleotide sequences, was used to quantify repertoire sharing. In TCRdb, the immuneACCESS table is reduced to in-frame sequences with V and J assigned. These tables do not hold every clone; where another copy was compared, an unresolved V gene accounts for under half, and the others remain unexplained. The V and J calls and clone size are taken from that table; D and trimming were inferred from the DNA. For this sample the table gives about 140,000 clones, of which roughly 9.7% were detected only once. Of the sample, 0.55% to 0.75% falls within the top ten clones.

Input material: central memory CD4+ T cells from blood. The rearranged chain carries TRBV5-6 and TRBJ1-2; TRBD1 aligns with 7 central bases. This TCR derives from a woman aged 40 to 49 in good health. The DNA is as follows: TGTGCCAGCAGTCTTCCGGGACAGAACTTTAACTATGGCTACACCTTC. Translated, this is CASSLPGQNFNYGYTF.